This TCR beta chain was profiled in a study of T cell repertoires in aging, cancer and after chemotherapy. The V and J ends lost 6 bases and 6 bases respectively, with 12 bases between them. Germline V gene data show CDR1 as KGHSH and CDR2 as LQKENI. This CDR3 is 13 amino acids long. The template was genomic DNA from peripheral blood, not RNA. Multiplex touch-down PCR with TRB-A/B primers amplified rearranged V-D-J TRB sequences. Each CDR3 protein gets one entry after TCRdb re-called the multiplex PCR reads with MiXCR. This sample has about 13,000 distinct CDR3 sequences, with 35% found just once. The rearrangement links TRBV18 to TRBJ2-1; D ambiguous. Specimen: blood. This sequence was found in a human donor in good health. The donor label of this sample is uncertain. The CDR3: CASSITESNEQFF. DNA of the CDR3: TGTGCCAGCTCCATCACCGAAAGCAATGAGCAGTTCTTC. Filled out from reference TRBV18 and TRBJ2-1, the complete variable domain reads NAGVMQNPRHLVRRRGQEARLRCSPMKGHSHVYWYRQLPEEGLKFMVYLQKENIIDESGMPKERFSAEFPKEGPSILRIQQVVRGDSAAYFCASSITESNEQFFGPGTRLTVL.